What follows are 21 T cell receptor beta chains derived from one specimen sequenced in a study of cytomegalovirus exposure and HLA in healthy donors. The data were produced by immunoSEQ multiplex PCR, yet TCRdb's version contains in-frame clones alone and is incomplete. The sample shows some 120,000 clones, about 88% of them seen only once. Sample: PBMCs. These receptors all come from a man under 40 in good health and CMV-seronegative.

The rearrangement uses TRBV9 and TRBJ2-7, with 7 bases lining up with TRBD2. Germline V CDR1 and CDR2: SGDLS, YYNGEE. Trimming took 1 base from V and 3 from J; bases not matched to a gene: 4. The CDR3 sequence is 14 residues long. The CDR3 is CASSVYGDYYEQYF. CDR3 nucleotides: TGTGCCAGCAGCGTATACGGGGACTACTACGAGCAGTACTTC.

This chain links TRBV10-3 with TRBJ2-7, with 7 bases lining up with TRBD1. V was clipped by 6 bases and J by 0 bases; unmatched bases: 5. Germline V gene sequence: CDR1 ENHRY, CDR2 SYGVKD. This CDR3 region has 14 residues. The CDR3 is CAIRSGTDSYEQYF. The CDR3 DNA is TGTGCCATCAGATCCGGGACAGACTCCTACGAGCAGTACTTC.

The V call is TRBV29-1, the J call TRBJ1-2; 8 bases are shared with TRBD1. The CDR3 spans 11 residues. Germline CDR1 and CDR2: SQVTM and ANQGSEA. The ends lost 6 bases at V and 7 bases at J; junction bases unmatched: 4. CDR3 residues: CSVTGEAGYTF. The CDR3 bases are TGCAGCGTGACAGGGGAAGCTGGCTACACCTTC.

For the CDR3, the DNA is TGTGCCAGCTCAAAGCAGGGCGATGGCTACACCTTC. Amino acids: CASSKQGDGYTF. The rearrangement links TRBV18 to TRBJ1-2; a possible D gene is TRBD1 (5 bases). This CDR3 spans 12 amino acids. V dropped 5 bases and J dropped 6 bases, with 10 bases sitting between them. CDR1 and CDR2 from the germline V gene are KGHSH and LQKENI.

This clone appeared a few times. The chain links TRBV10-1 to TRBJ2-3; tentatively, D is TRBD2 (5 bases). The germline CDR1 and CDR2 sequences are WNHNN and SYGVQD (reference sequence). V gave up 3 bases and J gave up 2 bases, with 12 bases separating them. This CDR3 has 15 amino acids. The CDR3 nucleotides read TGCGCCAGCAGTGACGGCGGACTGTTCACAGATACGCAGTATTTT. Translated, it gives CASSDGGLFTDTQYF.

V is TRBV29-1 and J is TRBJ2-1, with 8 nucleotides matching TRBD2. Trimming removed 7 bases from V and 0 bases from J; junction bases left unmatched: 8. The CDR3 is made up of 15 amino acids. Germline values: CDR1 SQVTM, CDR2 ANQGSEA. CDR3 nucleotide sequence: TGCAGCGCCCGGACTAGCTCCTCCTCCTACAATGAGCAGTTCTTC. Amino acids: CSARTSSSSYNEQFF.

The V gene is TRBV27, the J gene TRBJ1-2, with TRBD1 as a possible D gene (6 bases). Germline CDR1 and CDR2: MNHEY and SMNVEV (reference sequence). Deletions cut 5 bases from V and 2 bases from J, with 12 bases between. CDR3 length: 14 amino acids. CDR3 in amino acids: CASSTLGQNYGYTF. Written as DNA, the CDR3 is TGTGCCAGCAGTACCTTAGGACAGAACTATGGCTACACCTTC.

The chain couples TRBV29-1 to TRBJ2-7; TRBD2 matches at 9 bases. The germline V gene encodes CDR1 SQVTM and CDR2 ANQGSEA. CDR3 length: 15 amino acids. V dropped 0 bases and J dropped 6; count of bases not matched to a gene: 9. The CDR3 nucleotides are TGCAGCGTTGAAGATGGGCGGGGGGGAAATCGCGAGCAGTACTTC. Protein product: CSVEDGRGGNREQYF.

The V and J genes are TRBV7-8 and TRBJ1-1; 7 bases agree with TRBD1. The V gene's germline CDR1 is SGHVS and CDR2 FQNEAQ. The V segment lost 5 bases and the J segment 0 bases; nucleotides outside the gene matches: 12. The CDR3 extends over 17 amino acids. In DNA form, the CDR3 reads TGTGCCAGCAGCCGGGCCCTCGGACAGGTTATGAACACTGAAGCTTTCTTT. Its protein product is CASSRALGQVMNTEAFF.

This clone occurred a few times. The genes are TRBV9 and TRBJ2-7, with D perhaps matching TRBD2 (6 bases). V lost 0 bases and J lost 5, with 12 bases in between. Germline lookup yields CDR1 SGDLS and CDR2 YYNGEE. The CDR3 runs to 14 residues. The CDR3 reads CASSVGDSVHEQYF. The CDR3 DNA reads TGTGCCAGCAGCGTAGGGGACTCGGTCCACGAGCAGTACTTC.

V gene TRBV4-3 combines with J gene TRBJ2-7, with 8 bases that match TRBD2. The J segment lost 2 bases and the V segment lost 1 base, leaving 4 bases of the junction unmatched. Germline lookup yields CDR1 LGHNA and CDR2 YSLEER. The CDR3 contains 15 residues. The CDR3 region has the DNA TGCGCCAGCAGCCAAGCTAGCGGGCCGCCCTACGAGCAGTACTTC. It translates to CASSQASGPPYEQYF.

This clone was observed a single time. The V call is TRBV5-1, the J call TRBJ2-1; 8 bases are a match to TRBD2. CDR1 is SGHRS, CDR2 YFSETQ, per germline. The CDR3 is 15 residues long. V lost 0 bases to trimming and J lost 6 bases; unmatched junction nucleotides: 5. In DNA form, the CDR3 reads TGCGCCAGCAGCTTGGCCGCGGGGGGCACCAATGAGCAGTTCTTC. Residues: CASSLAAGGTNEQFF.

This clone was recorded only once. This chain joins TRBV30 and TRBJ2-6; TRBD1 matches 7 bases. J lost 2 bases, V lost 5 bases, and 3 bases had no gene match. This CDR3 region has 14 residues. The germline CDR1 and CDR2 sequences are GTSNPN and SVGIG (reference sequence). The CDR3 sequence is CAWGTGAGANVLTF. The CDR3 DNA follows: TGTGCCTGGGGAACAGGGGCTGGGGCCAACGTCCTGACTTTC.

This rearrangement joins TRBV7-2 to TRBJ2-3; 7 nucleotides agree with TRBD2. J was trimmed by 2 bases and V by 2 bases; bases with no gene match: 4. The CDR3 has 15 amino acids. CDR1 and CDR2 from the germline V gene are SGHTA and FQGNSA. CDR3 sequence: CASSLPSGNTDTQYF. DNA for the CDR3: TGTGCCAGCAGCTTACCCAGCGGGAACACAGATACGCAGTATTTT.

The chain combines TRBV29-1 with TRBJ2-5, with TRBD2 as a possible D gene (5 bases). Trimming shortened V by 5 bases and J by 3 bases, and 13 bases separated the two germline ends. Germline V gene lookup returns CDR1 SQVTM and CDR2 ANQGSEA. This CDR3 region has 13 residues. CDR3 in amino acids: CSVWGWGEETQYF. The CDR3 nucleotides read TGCAGCGTTTGGGGATGGGGAGAAGAGACCCAGTACTTC.

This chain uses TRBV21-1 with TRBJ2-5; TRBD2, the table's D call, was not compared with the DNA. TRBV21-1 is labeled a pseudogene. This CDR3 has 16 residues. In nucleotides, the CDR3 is TGTGCCAGCAGCAAAAACCCTCGACCCGGGAGCGGGACCCAGTACTTC. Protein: CASSKNPRPGSGTQYF.

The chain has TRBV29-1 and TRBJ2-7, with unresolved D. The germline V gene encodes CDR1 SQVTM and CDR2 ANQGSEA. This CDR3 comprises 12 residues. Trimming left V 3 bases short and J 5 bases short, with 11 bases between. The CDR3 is CSVEGLGDEQYF. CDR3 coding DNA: TGCAGCGTTGAGGGTCTGGGCGACGAGCAGTACTTC.

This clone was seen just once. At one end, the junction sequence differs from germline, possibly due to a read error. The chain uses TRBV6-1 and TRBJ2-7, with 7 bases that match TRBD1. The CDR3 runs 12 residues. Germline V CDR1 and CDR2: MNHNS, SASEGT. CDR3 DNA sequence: TGTGCCAGCAGTGAAGTAATGACAGGGAATTCCTTC. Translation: CASSEVMTGNSF.

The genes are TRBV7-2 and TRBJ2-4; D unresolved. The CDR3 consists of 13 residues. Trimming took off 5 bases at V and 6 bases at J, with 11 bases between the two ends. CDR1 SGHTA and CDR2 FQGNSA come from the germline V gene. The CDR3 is CASSPLPGNIQYF. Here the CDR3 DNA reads TGTGCCAGCAGCCCCCTCCCGGGAAACATTCAGTACTTC.

In DNA form, the CDR3 reads TGTGCCAGCAGCTTGACGGGGAAATCTGAAGCTTTCTTT. Amino acid sequence: CASSLTGKSEAFF. The chain employs TRBV5-8 and TRBJ1-1; D unresolved. CDR3 length: 13 residues. Looked up from germline, CDR1 is SGHTS and CDR2 is YDEGEE. Trimming cost V 1 base and J 6 bases, with 10 bases left between them. The entire variable domain, with the rest obtained from reference TRBV5-8 and TRBJ1-1, is as follows: EAGVTQSPTHLIKTRGQQATLRCSPISGHTSVYWYQQALGLGLQFLLWYDEGEERNRGNFPPRFSGRQFPNYSSELNVNALELEDSALYLCASSLTGKSEAFFGQGTRLTVV.

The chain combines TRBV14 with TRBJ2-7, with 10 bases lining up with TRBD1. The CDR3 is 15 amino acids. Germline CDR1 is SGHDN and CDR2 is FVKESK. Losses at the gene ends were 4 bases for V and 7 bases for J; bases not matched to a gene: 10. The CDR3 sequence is CASSPPGQGNREQYF. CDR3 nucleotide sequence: TGTGCCAGCAGCCCACCGGGACAGGGGAACAGAGAGCAGTACTTC. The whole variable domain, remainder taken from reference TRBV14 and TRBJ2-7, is EAGVTQFPSHSVIEKGQTVTLRCDPISGHDNLYWYRRVMGKEIKFLLHFVKESKQDESGMPNNRFLAERTGGTYSTLKVQPAELEDSGVYFCASSPPGQGNREQYFGPGTRLTVT.